The 3 T cell receptor beta chains listed next were all sequenced from one sample in a study of cytomegalovirus exposure and HLA in healthy donors. Produced via immunoSEQ multiplex PCR; TCRdb's table is partial and in-frame only. Of over 60,000 clones listed, about 95% are singletons. The sequenced sample was PBMCs. These receptors were obtained from a man aged 18 to 35 in good health and CMV-seronegative.

V and J are TRBV28 and TRBJ1-1; D call uncertain. CDR1 MDHEN and CDR2 SYDVKM come from the germline V gene. This CDR3 has 12 residues. Trimming removed 6 bases at V and 10 bases at J, with 15 bases between. The CDR3 DNA is TGTGCCAGCAGACCCCCGGGGTTTGTAGCTTTCTTT. Its translation: CASRPPGFVAFF.

CDR3 protein: CASSLLAGAEETQYF. CDR3 nucleotide sequence: TGTGCCAGCAGCTTGTTAGCGGGGGCTGAAGAGACCCAGTACTTC. This rearrangement joins TRBV5-4 to TRBJ2-5, with TRBD2 identical over 9 bases. V shed 1 base and J 3 bases; nucleotides not matched to a gene: 4. The germline V gene encodes CDR1 SGHNT and CDR2 YYREEE (reference sequence). CDR3 size: 15 residues.

In its sample, this clone was seen a few times. This chain uses TRBV9 with TRBJ1-2, with TRBD1 as a possible D gene (6 bases). This CDR3 is built from 14 residues. In germline, CDR1 is SGDLS, CDR2 YYNGEE. V was clipped by 3 bases and J by 4 bases, with 13 bases between them. The CDR3 nucleotides read TGTGCCAGCAGCGGTATACAGGGATTCTATGGCTACACCTTC. It translates to CASSGIQGFYGYTF.